The 9 T cell receptor beta chains below all came from one sample that was sequenced in a study of cytomegalovirus exposure and HLA in healthy donors (dated by TCRdb to 2016 to 2017). Library creation used the immunoSEQ multiplex PCR assay. The multiplex PCR relied on a mix of 60 forward primers for TCR Vbeta segments and 13 reverse primers for TCR Jbeta segments. What TCRdb holds here is the immuneACCESS table cut down to in-frame rearrangements. Part of the clones is not present; checked against another copy, under half of the missing clones reflect an unresolved V gene, and the others are unexplained. This sample gives 210,000 or so clones in total; 70% to 80% of them show up just once. The top ten hold 0.22% of the sample. The source material was PBMCs. The receptors originated from a girl aged 2 to 9 in good health and CMV-seronegative.

The chain links TRBV7-6 to TRBJ2-2, with TRBD1 identical over 7 bases. The CDR3 runs to 14 residues. CDR1 is SGHVS and CDR2 is FNYEAQ in the germline V gene. After removal of 1 base from V and 7 bases from J, the junction contained 3 bases not matched to a gene. CDR3 in DNA: TGTGCCAGCAGCTTAGAGGGGGCGATCGGGGAGCTGTTTTTT. It translates to CASSLEGAIGELFF. Filled out from reference TRBV7-6 and TRBJ2-2, the complete variable domain reads GAGVSQSPRYKVTKRGQDVALRCDPISGHVSLYWYRQALGQGPEFLTYFNYEAQQDKSGLPNDRFSAERPEGSISTLTIQRTEQRDSAMYRCASSLEGAIGELFFGEGSRLTVL.

The chain recombines TRBV27 with TRBJ2-5, with 10 bases matching TRBD2. CDR3 length equals 17 residues. Germline CDR1 MNHEY, CDR2 SMNVEV (reference sequence). Trimming at V came to 1 base and at J to 5 bases, leaving 10 bases not matched to a gene. CDR3 in amino acids: CASSLLRASGRPETQYF. The CDR3 DNA reads TGTGCCAGCAGTTTATTAAGGGCTAGCGGGAGACCGGAGACCCAGTACTTC.

This clone was seen once. This chain connects TRBV5-1 to TRBJ2-5; no clear D gene. Germline lookup yields CDR1 SGHRS and CDR2 YFSETQ. The CDR3 is made up of 15 amino acids. The germline V and J ends were trimmed by 1 base and 5 bases, with 15 bases remaining between them. CDR3 protein: CASSLLSQGAETQYF. CDR3 coding DNA: TGCGCCAGCAGCTTGCTTTCGCAAGGAGCGGAGACCCAGTACTTC.

This clone was counted between two and nine times. V is TRBV11-3 and J is TRBJ2-1; 9 positions agree with TRBD2. The V gene's germline CDR1 is SGHNT and CDR2 YENEEA. The CDR3 sequence is 17 residues long. The J segment lost 4 bases and the V segment lost 1 base, leaving 8 bases of the junction unmatched. The CDR3 nucleotides are TGTGCCAGCAGCTTAGGTAGAGGTCTAGCGGGATACAATGAGCAGTTCTTC. Translated, it gives CASSLGRGLAGYNEQFF.

This rearrangement joins TRBV5-1 to TRBJ2-1, with D possibly being TRBD2 (5 bases). Trimming removed 0 bases at V and 10 bases at J, with 11 bases between. The CDR3 contains 13 residues. CDR1 and CDR2 (germline): SGHRS, YFSETQ. The CDR3 spells CASSLGLAGEQFF. Here the CDR3 DNA reads TGCGCCAGCAGCTTGGGGCTAGCCGGGGAGCAGTTCTTC.

The rearrangement uses TRBV6-1 and TRBJ2-5; TRBD1 matches 7 bases. Trimming at V came to 8 bases and at J to 11 bases, leaving 20 bases not matched to a gene. The CDR3 is made up of 15 amino acids. Germline assignment: CDR1 MNHNS and CDR2 SASEGT. CDR3 bases: TGTGCCAGCCGAACCAAAACAGGGGATTCGGAGGAGCAGTACTTC. It is translated as CASRTKTGDSEEQYF.

V and J are TRBV27 and TRBJ1-1, with TRBD1 matching over 9 bases. Germline V lookup: CDR1 MNHEY, CDR2 SMNVEV (reference sequence). The J segment lost 4 bases and the V segment lost 7 bases, leaving 10 bases of the junction unmatched. CDR3 length: 15 amino acids. The DNA for the CDR3 is TGTGCCAGCAATACCGGGACAGGGATGGGCACTGAAGCTTTCTTT. It translates to CASNTGTGMGTEAFF.

The rearrangement uses TRBV4-2 and TRBJ1-3; D is undetermined. The CDR3 spans 15 residues. The V end was cut by 4 bases, the J end by 3 bases, with 13 bases between. Germline V gives CDR1 LGHNA, CDR2 YNFKEQ. CDR3 loop: CASSRSEGGGNTIYF. The CDR3 nucleotides read TGTGCCAGCAGCCGCAGCGAGGGAGGTGGAAACACCATATATTTT.

The CDR3 loop is CASSLIAGGQADTQYF. In nucleotides, the CDR3 is TGTGCCAGCAGCCTTATAGCGGGGGGGCAAGCAGATACGCAGTATTTT. This chain links TRBV5-4 with TRBJ2-3; 11 bases are a match to TRBD2. The CDR3 has 16 amino acids. Germline CDR1 SGHNT, CDR2 YYREEE (reference sequence). The trim removed 4 bases at V and 4 bases at J, leaving 8 bases unmatched.